These 20 T cell receptor beta chains originate from one sample sequenced in a study of shared clonotypes between healthy human individuals. The repertoire was sequenced with immunoSEQ multiplex PCR; TCRdb's copy has only in-frame clones and lacks some. The sample has some 1 million clones; around 74% are singletons. The sequencing sample was made of memory CD4+ T cells sorted from blood. Subset given: CD45RA-negative fraction. These receptors all come from a man between 18 and 29 years old in good health.

The chain combines TRBV6-5 with TRBJ2-7; possible D gene TRBD1, 5 bases. The CDR3 runs 14 residues. The ends were cut back, 5 bases at V and 0 bases at J, with 11 bases in the middle. CDR1 is MNHEY and CDR2 is SVGAGI in the germline V gene. The CDR3 protein is CASSPDKASYEQYF. The CDR3 bases are TGTGCCAGCAGTCCGGACAAAGCCTCCTACGAGCAGTACTTC.

The chain employs TRBV7-2 and TRBJ1-2, with 7 bases identical to TRBD1. Germline CDR1 reads SGHTA; CDR2 reads FQGNSA. The V gene end was trimmed by 5 bases and the J gene end by 2 bases; junction bases not matched to a gene: 5. This CDR3 region has 14 residues. The CDR3 reads CASSRGTANYGYTF. DNA for the CDR3: TGTGCCAGCAGCCGTGGGACAGCCAACTATGGCTACACCTTC.

Of note for this clone: A junction end diverges from the germline sequence, so it may reflect a read error. This sequence joins TRBV2 and TRBJ2-1; 10 bases match TRBD2. This CDR3 region has 14 residues. Germline assignment: CDR1 SNHLY and CDR2 FYNNEI. CDR3 DNA: TGTGCCAGCAATGAAATTAGCGGGGGGAATGAGCAGTTCTTC. Its translation is CASNEISGGNEQFF.

This clone was recorded at least ten times. The rearrangement uses TRBV4-1 and TRBJ2-5; 7 bases are a match to TRBD2. Germline assignment: CDR1 MGHRA and CDR2 YSYEKL. The trim removed 1 base at V and 4 bases at J, leaving 6 bases unmatched. The CDR3 runs 15 residues. The CDR3 nucleotides are TGCGCCAGCAGCCAAGGGGGAGGGTCAGGAGAGACCCAGTACTTC. Translating it yields CASSQGGGSGETQYF.

This chain joins TRBV6-5 and TRBJ2-7; 8 nucleotides agree with TRBD2. In germline, CDR1 is MNHEY, CDR2 SVGAGI. Trimming removed 4 bases from V and 0 bases from J; junction bases left unmatched: 5. The CDR3 length is 15 residues. The CDR3 sequence: CASSWVSGASYEQYF. DNA of the CDR3: TGTGCCAGCAGTTGGGTTAGCGGGGCCTCCTACGAGCAGTACTTC.

As regards this clone: A junction boundary mismatches the germline segment, possibly from a read error. V is TRBV6-1 and J is TRBJ1-1; the match to TRBD1 covers 9 bases. The germline CDR1 and CDR2 sequences are MNHNS and SASEGT. The CDR3 is 13 amino acids. The CDR3 DNA follows: TGTGCCATCAGTCTCCGGGACAGGGTGGGCGCTTTCTTT. This gives the protein CAISLRDRVGAFF.

The chain recombines TRBV11-2 with TRBJ2-1, with 10 bases lining up with TRBD2. This CDR3 comprises 15 residues. Trimming took 5 bases from V and 4 from J; bases not matched to a gene: 5. CDR1 SGHAT and CDR2 FQNNGV come from the germline V gene. DNA for the CDR3: TGTGCCAGCAGCCGTAGCGGGGGGAATTACAATGAGCAGTTCTTC. Amino acids: CASSRSGGNYNEQFF.

V usage is TRBV7-2 and J usage is TRBJ2-5, with 11 bases that match TRBD1. The CDR3 has 16 residues. Per germline, CDR1 SGHTA and CDR2 FQGNSA. V lost 5 bases and J lost 4; bases outside the gene matches: 9. The CDR3 DNA follows: TGTGCCAGCAGCCCCCTCCGGGACAGGGGGAGAGAGACCCAGTACTTC. Protein product: CASSPLRDRGRETQYF.

Concerning this clone: The junction differs from germline at one of its ends, possibly a read error. This chain uses TRBV9 with TRBJ2-3, with TRBD2 as a possible D gene (5 bases). Per the germline V gene, CDR1 is SGDLS and CDR2 is YYNGEE. CDR3 size: 16 residues. This CDR3 reads CANSAAGGLSTDTQYF. CDR3 DNA: TGTGCCAACAGCGCGGCCGGAGGATTGAGCACAGATACGCAGTATTTT.

This clone was recorded once. Other DNA sequences within the sample encode an identical CDR3. This chain links TRBV5-1 with TRBJ1-5, with D perhaps TRBD1 (6 bases). Germline CDR1 reads SGHRS; CDR2 reads YFSETQ. V was trimmed by 0 bases and J by 4 bases, leaving 11 bases between them. This CDR3 spans 15 amino acids. CDR3: CASSLEGVWNQPQHF. CDR3 DNA: TGCGCCAGCAGCTTGGAGGGGGTTTGGAATCAGCCCCAGCATTTT. The full variable domain, its missing parts supplied by reference TRBV5-1 and TRBJ1-5, is KAGVTQTPRYLIKTRGQQVTLSCSPISGHRSVSWYQQTPGQGLQFLFEYFSETQRNKGNFPGRFSGRQFSNSRSEMNVSTLELGDSALYLCASSLEGVWNQPQHFGDGTRLSIL.

The chain has TRBV5-6 and TRBJ2-5; no reliable D call. CDR3 size: 13 residues. V lost 2 bases to trimming and J lost 4 bases, with 9 bases between them. Per germline, CDR1 SGHDT and CDR2 YYEEEE. This CDR3 reads CASSFEDRETQYF. The DNA of the CDR3 is TGTGCCAGCAGCTTTGAGGATAGAGAGACCCAGTACTTC.

The sample holds one count of this clone. The V and J genes are TRBV10-3 and TRBJ2-5; weak D call: TRBD2 (7 bases). From germline, CDR1 is ENHRY and CDR2 SYGVKD. This CDR3 has 14 residues. V gave up 4 bases and J gave up 4 bases, with 13 bases separating them. The CDR3 DNA reads TGTGCCATCAGTGGAGGAGGGGGGGGAGAGACCCAGTACTTC. It encodes CAISGGGGGETQYF.

The chain couples TRBV4-1 to TRBJ1-5, with D maybe TRBD1 (5 bases). The CDR3 length is 18 residues. V dropped 3 bases and J dropped 0 bases, with 18 bases sitting between them. Germline V gives CDR1 MGHRA, CDR2 YSYEKL. The CDR3 protein is CASSQHPMGDYSNQPQHF. The DNA of the CDR3 is TGCGCCAGCAGCCAGCATCCCATGGGGGACTATAGCAATCAGCCCCAGCATTTT.

The chain uses TRBV19 and TRBJ1-1; TRBD1 is a possible D gene (6 bases). The length of the CDR3 is 14 residues. V lost 1 base and J 4 bases, leaving 10 bases between the germline ends. Germline V gene data show CDR1 as LNHDA and CDR2 as SQIVND (reference sequence). For the CDR3, the DNA is TGTGCCAGTAGTATAGTCAGGGGATCCACTGAAGCTTTCTTT. It translates to CASSIVRGSTEAFF.

The chain recombines TRBV18 with TRBJ1-4; 7 bases align to TRBD1. The germline V gene encodes CDR1 KGHSH and CDR2 LQKENI. This CDR3 comprises 15 residues. J gave up 3 bases and V 4 bases, and 5 bases lay outside the gene matches. The CDR3, as DNA: TGTGCCAGCTCACTCCAACAGGGGTCTAATGAAAAACTGTTTTTT. Its protein product is CASSLQQGSNEKLFF.

J is TRBJ1-1 and V is TRBV4-1, with D unclear. The germline V gene encodes CDR1 MGHRA and CDR2 YSYEKL. V was trimmed by 4 bases and J by 3 bases, leaving 12 bases between them. The CDR3 extends over 14 amino acids. CDR3 sequence (DNA): TGCGCCAGCAGCCCAACGTTCAAGTACACTGAAGCTTTCTTT. It translates to CASSPTFKYTEAFF.

The rearrangement joins TRBV18 to TRBJ1-3; possibly TRBD1 for D (6 bases). The V end lost 0 bases, the J end lost 0 bases, and 6 bases lay between the germline ends. This CDR3 is built from 15 residues. The germline CDR1 and CDR2 sequences are KGHSH and LQKENI. The CDR3: CASSPPRGSGNTIYF. The CDR3, as DNA: TGTGCCAGCTCACCACCCAGGGGCTCTGGAAACACCATATATTTT.

The sample holds a few counts of this clone. The rearrangement joins TRBV6-5 to TRBJ2-2; 7 bases map to TRBD1. The CDR3 extends over 15 amino acids. Germline trimming cut 6 bases from V and 5 bases from J; bases unmatched to any gene: 9. Germline CDR1 MNHEY, CDR2 SVGAGI. The CDR3 protein is CASRNTDRATGELFF. The DNA for the CDR3 is TGTGCCAGCAGAAACACCGACAGGGCTACCGGGGAGCTGTTTTTT.

J is TRBJ1-6 and V is TRBV28; D is undetermined. Trimming stripped 7 bases from V and 8 bases from J, with 15 bases between. The CDR3 is made up of 14 amino acids. CDR1 is MDHEN and CDR2 is SYDVKM in the germline V gene. The CDR3, as DNA: TGTGCCAGCATTGGCTCCAAGAATGATTCACCCCTCCACTTT. Translated, it gives CASIGSKNDSPLHF.

This clone was counted between two and nine times. V and J are TRBV6-5 and TRBJ1-1, with a tentative D call TRBD1 (6 bases). Looked up from germline, CDR1 is MNHEY and CDR2 is SVGAGI. The V and J ends lost 5 bases and 4 bases respectively, with 11 bases between them. CDR3 length: 13 amino acids. The CDR3 nucleotides are TGTGCCAGCAGTGAACAGGGAACCACTGAAGCTTTCTTT. It specifies CASSEQGTTEAFF.